This T cell receptor beta chain was captured in a study of T-cell reconstitution after alpha-beta-depleted transplantation in children. V lost 0 bases and J 4 bases, leaving 11 bases between the germline ends. Germline V CDR1 and CDR2: SGHRS, YFSETQ. CDR3 length: 15 residues. This clonotype appeared many times. Using unique molecular identifiers, the investigators prepared the TCRbeta library. TCRdb fed the PCR reads into MiXCR, producing one record per CDR3 protein. The sample yields 200,000 to 250,000 distinct CDR3 sequences, about 11% seen once. The chain combines TRBV5-1 with TRBJ1-3; D is perhaps TRBD1 (6 bases). Material: PBMCs from the stem cell graft donor, obtained from the stem cell graft. The sequence was obtained from a human donor who donated a stem cell graft to a child with acute lymphoblastic leukemia. This CDR3 is CASSLAGGGGNTIYF. The CDR3, as DNA: TGCGCCAGCAGCTTGGCCGGTGGGGGCGGAAACACCATATATTTT.